This T cell receptor (beta chain) emerged from a study of T cells after posttransplantation cyclophosphamide. Study conclusions and caveats: Donor CD8+ memory clones often dominated recipient blood repertoires at later times. Recipient CMV seropositivity and CMV reactivation strongly tracked TRB clonality.

Busulfan-fludarabine conditioning, marrow transplant, and cyclophosphamide on days +3 and +4 were administered. The repertoire was sequenced with immunoSEQ multiplex PCR; TCRdb's copy has only in-frame clones and lacks some. This sample has thousands of clones and no singletons, with under 30% in the ten largest. This clone was detected ten times or more. Its antigen is undetermined. CDR1 is LGHNA and CDR2 is YSLEER in the germline V gene. V was shortened by 0 bases and J by 3 bases, with 14 bases between the two germline ends. The CDR3 contains 17 residues. The receptor was derived from a male patient over 55 who received an allogeneic stem cell transplant from a related donor, was CMV-positive, and had acute GVHD only. Certain T cells may be donor cells from the graft. This sequence joins TRBV4-3 and TRBJ1-4; D remains unclear. The sample was PBMCs, taken around 380 days after allogeneic stem cell transplant with posttransplant cyclophosphamide. The CDR3 sequence: CASSQDFSSGANEKLFF. CDR3 nucleotide sequence: TGCGCCAGCAGCCAAGACTTTTCATCGGGAGCTAATGAAAAACTGTTTTTT.